The T cell receptor (beta chain) under discussion was sequenced for a study of cytomegalovirus exposure and HLA in healthy donors. Regarding the study as a whole: The authors listed approximately 160 TCR beta chains as cytomegalovirus-associated. For cytomegalovirus status, the classifier reportedly gave diagnoses with high specificity and sensitivity. The tendency of first-cohort TCR clusters to co-occur in the 120 or so validation repertoires emerged from a later analysis. In vitro checks showed that a few CMV-associated chains really do target CMV antigens.

With regard to this clone: Its antigen remains unidentified.

In germline, CDR1 is SGHTA, CDR2 FQGNSA. The CDR3 spans 18 residues. The junction had 21 bases not matched to a gene; V was cut back by 6 bases and J by 4 bases. Only in-frame clones appear in the TCRdb table, and some are missing; sequencing was by immunoSEQ multiplex PCR. This table has fewer than 200,000 clones, around 82% appearing once. This TCR was recovered from a woman aged 18-29 years in good health and CMV-seropositive. The source material was PBMCs. The V and J genes are TRBV7-2 and TRBJ2-7; 7 bases map to TRBD2. The CDR3 loop is CASSLVAMGGTIAYEQYF. The CDR3 DNA reads TGTGCCAGCAGTCTAGTCGCCATGGGGGGGACCATCGCTTACGAGCAGTACTTC.